Sequencing of this TCR beta chain was carried out in a study of radiotherapy plus CTLA-4 blockade in lung cancer. General observations from the study: It was early blood T cell clone dynamics, with interferon-beta, that reportedly best predicted response.

Profiled with immunoSEQ multiplex PCR; TCRdb holds only in-frame clones, not every one. There are about 35,000 clones in the sample; approximately 89% occur only once, and about 5.6% lies in the top ten. About this clone itself: The antigen is unknown.

The V gene's germline CDR1 is SEHNR and CDR2 FQNEAQ (reference sequence). The V end lost 5 bases, the J end lost 3 bases, and 9 bases lay between the germline ends. CDR3 length: 13 amino acids. The sequencing used peripheral blood, collected from a patient treated with radiotherapy plus ipilimumab. The receptor was isolated from a human donor with non-small cell lung cancer who had stable disease on radiotherapy plus ipilimumab. The V and J genes are TRBV7-9 and TRBJ2-3; D is unresolved. The CDR3 bases are TGTGCCAGCAGCCTGAGCTTAACAGATACGCAGTATTTT. Translating gives CASSLSLTDTQYF.